Here is one TCR beta chain with its context. Antigen unknown. RNA totalling roughly 0.5 to 1 ug underwent reverse transcription with random hexamers. From the immunoSEQ multiplex PCR reads, TCRdb called clonotypes with MiXCR, one entry per CDR3 protein. The sample holds about 140,000 distinct CDR3 sequences, over 90% seen once. The record originates from a study of CD8 T cells in Susac syndrome. Study results and caveats: Susac-specific public clones found in total CD8+ repertoires numbered 15 to 20, and those in CD8+ TEMRA repertoires numbered about 5.

CDR1 is MDHEN and CDR2 is SYDVKM in the germline V gene. CDR3 length: 12 residues. V lost 2 bases and J 8 bases, leaving 9 bases between the germline ends. The chain links TRBV28 to TRBJ1-1; perhaps TRBD1 as D (5 bases). The sample comprised CD8+ T cells from PBMCs. The TCR sequence derives from a human donor with Susac syndrome. CDR3 residues: CASSLGGEEAFF. CDR3 DNA sequence: TGTGCCAGCAGTTTAGGGGGGGAAGAAGCTTTCTTT.